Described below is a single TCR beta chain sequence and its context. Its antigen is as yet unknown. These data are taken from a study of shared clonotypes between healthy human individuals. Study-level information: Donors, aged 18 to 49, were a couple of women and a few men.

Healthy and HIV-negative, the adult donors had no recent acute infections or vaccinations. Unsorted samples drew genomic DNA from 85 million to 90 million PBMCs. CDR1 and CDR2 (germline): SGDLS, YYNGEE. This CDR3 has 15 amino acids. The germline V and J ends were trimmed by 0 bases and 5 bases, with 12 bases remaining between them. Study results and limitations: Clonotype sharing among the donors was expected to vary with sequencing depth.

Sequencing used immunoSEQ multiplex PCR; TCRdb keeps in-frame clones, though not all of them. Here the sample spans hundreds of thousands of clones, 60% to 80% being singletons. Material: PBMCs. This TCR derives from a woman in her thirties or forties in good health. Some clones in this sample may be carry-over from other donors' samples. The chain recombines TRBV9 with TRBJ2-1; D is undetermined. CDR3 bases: TGTGCCAGCAGCGTAGACGGCGTCTTAAACAATGAGCAGTTCTTC. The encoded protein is CASSVDGVLNNEQFF.